Shown below are 23 T cell receptor beta chains from a single sample sequenced in a study of T cells in narcolepsy. Produced via immunoSEQ multiplex PCR; TCRdb's table is partial and in-frame only. The profile shows fewer than 30,000 clones, about 80% of them singletons. The sample taken for sequencing was CD45RA- memory CD4+ T cells from PBMCs. The receptor set was obtained from a human donor with narcolepsy.

The J gene is TRBJ1-6, the V gene TRBV5-6; 9 bases fit TRBD1. This CDR3 region has 15 residues. V shed 4 bases and J 7 bases; nucleotides not matched to a gene: 6. Per germline, CDR1 SGHDT and CDR2 YYEEEE. In nucleotides, the CDR3 is TGTGCCAGCAGCCCCGCCGGGACAGGGAATTCACCCCTCCACTTT. It is translated as CASSPAGTGNSPLHF.

This rearrangement joins TRBV7-9 to TRBJ1-2; a possible D gene is TRBD1 (5 bases). From germline, CDR1 is SEHNR and CDR2 FQNEAQ (reference sequence). The CDR3 loop spans 12 amino acids. V dropped 4 bases and J dropped 4 bases, with 7 bases sitting between them. The CDR3 sequence is CASSSDSYGYTF. CDR3 bases: TGTGCCAGCAGCTCAGACAGCTATGGCTACACCTTC.

The gene calls are TRBV19 and TRBJ1-1; D gene unclear. V lost 1 base, J lost 3 bases, and 6 bases lay in between. The germline gives CDR1 LNHDA, CDR2 SQIVND (reference sequence). The CDR3 extends over 13 amino acids. The CDR3 loop is CASSIVKDTEAFF. The CDR3 DNA is TGTGCCAGTAGTATAGTGAAGGACACTGAAGCTTTCTTT.

Comment on this clone: This sample also contains other DNA sequences that code for the same CDR3. This chain joins TRBV6-1 and TRBJ2-5; no definite D call. Germline CDR1 and CDR2: MNHNS and SASEGT. Trimming left V 5 bases short and J 2 bases short, with 15 bases between. The CDR3 consists of 15 residues. The chain's CDR3 is CASSPRHNRQETQYF. Here the CDR3 DNA reads TGTGCCAGCAGTCCTCGACATAATAGGCAAGAGACCCAGTACTTC.

This clone came up once. CDR3 amino acids: CASSPTTQETQYF. Here the CDR3 DNA reads TGTGCCAGCAGCCCGACCACCCAAGAGACCCAGTACTTC. V and J are TRBV5-4 and TRBJ2-5; the D is unclear. The germline gives CDR1 SGHNT, CDR2 YYREEE (reference sequence). V was cut by 4 bases and J by 1 base, with 8 bases left in between. The CDR3 length is 13 residues.

This chain links TRBV14 with TRBJ2-7, with 7 bases fitting TRBD1. Germline V lookup: CDR1 SGHDN, CDR2 FVKESK. The CDR3 is 16 residues long. V lost 5 bases and J lost 3; bases outside the gene matches: 13. CDR3 DNA sequence: TGTGCCAGCAGCGGAGTCGGACAGGCCCTTGTCTACGAGCAGTACTTC. As protein: CASSGVGQALVYEQYF.

The V call is TRBV5-6, the J call TRBJ2-7; D unresolved. CDR3 length equals 16 residues. The germline CDR1 and CDR2 sequences are SGHDT and YYEEEE. Trimming removed 0 bases from V and 4 bases from J, with 17 bases in between. CDR3 in amino acids: CASSLAGGFLDYEQYF. In DNA, the CDR3 is TGTGCCAGCAGCTTGGCCGGCGGTTTTTTAGATTACGAGCAGTACTTC.

The chain employs TRBV4-2 and TRBJ1-3; D ambiguous. Trimming shortened V by 5 bases and J by 0 bases, and 8 bases separated the two germline ends. The CDR3 has 14 residues. The germline V gene has CDR1 LGHNA and CDR2 YNFKEQ. The DNA for the CDR3 is TGTGCCAGCAGCGACGCCTACTCTGGAAACACCATATATTTT. Amino acids: CASSDAYSGNTIYF.

The chain joins TRBV7-2 to TRBJ1-1; D may be TRBD1 (6 bases). Trimming took off 5 bases at V and 4 bases at J, with 20 bases between the two ends. The CDR3 consists of 16 residues. Germline CDR1 SGHTA, CDR2 FQGNSA. CDR3 coding DNA: TGTGCCAGCAGCGCAACTACAGGGTTTATGGGCACTGAAGCTTTCTTT. Its translation is CASSATTGFMGTEAFF. The full variable domain, with the rest looked up from reference TRBV7-2 and TRBJ1-1, is GAGVSQSPSNKVTEKGKDVELRCDPISGHTALYWYRQSLGQGLEFLIYFQGNSAPDKSGLPSDRFSAERTGGSVSTLTIQRTQQEDSAVYLCASSATTGFMGTEAFFGQGTRLTVV.

This rearrangement joins TRBV5-4 to TRBJ2-1; 8 positions match TRBD2. Germline V gives CDR1 SGHNT, CDR2 YYREEE (reference sequence). The CDR3 length is 15 residues. J lost 1 base, V lost 2 bases, and 2 bases had no gene match. The CDR3: CASSFAGGSYNEQFF. CDR3 sequence (DNA): TGTGCCAGCAGCTTCGCGGGAGGATCCTACAATGAGCAGTTCTTC.

This chain uses TRBV11-2 with TRBJ2-7; 12 nucleotides agree with TRBD2. The germline V gene encodes CDR1 SGHAT and CDR2 FQNNGV. This CDR3 comprises 14 residues. J lost 2 bases, V lost 5 bases, and 1 base had no gene match. The CDR3 nucleotides read TGTGCCAGCAGCCTAGCGGGAGGGCCCTACGAGCAGTACTTC. This gives the protein CASSLAGGPYEQYF.

The V call is TRBV30, the J call TRBJ2-7; 7 bases are shared with TRBD1. The CDR3 totals 13 residues. V lost 5 bases, J lost 7 bases, and 11 bases stayed unmatched. Germline-derived CDR1 and CDR2 are GTSNPN and SVGIG (reference sequence). CDR3 nucleotide sequence: TGTGCCTGGGGCCGGGACAGATCGAGGGAGCAGTACTTC. It encodes CAWGRDRSREQYF. Variable domain in full (rest from reference TRBV30 and TRBJ2-7): SQTIHQWPATLVQPVGSPLSLECTVEGTSNPNLYWYRQAAGRGLQLLFYSVGIGQISSEVPQNLSASRPQDRQFILSSKKLLLSDSGFYLCAWGRDRSREQYFGPGTRLTVT.

The chain employs TRBV7-2 and TRBJ2-1, with TRBD2 matching over 13 bases. The V gene's germline CDR1 is SGHTA and CDR2 FQGNSA. The CDR3 has 16 amino acids. V gave up 5 bases and J gave up 2 bases; unmatched junction bases: 3. CDR3 sequence: CASSAGLAGAYNEQFF. The CDR3 coding sequence is TGTGCCAGCAGCGCCGGACTAGCGGGGGCCTACAATGAGCAGTTCTTC.

The chain combines TRBV9 with TRBJ2-5, with D tentatively TRBD2 (5 bases). V lost 1 base and J 5 bases, leaving 9 bases between the germline ends. This CDR3 has 13 residues. Germline V gives CDR1 SGDLS, CDR2 YYNGEE. The CDR3 loop reads CASSVRGQETQYF. In nucleotides, the CDR3 is TGTGCCAGCAGCGTACGAGGGCAGGAGACCCAGTACTTC. Full variable domain (missing parts from reference TRBV9 and TRBJ2-5): DSGVTQTPKHLITATGQRVTLRCSPRSGDLSVYWYQQSLDQGLQFLIQYYNGEERAKGNILERFSAQQFPDLHSELNLSSLELGDSALYFCASSVRGQETQYFGPGTRLLVL.

The V call is TRBV28, the J call TRBJ1-5; a weak D match, TRBD1 (5 bases). The CDR3 extends over 16 amino acids. The germline CDR1 and CDR2 sequences are MDHEN and SYDVKM. Trimming took 0 bases from V and 2 from J, leaving 11 bases between them. The CDR3 loop is CASSLWGGRGNQPQHF. Written as DNA, the CDR3 is TGTGCCAGCAGTTTATGGGGGGGAAGAGGCAATCAGCCCCAGCATTTT.

This clone was seen once. CDR3 nucleotide sequence: TGTGCCAGCAGCGTAGCGGGACAGGGGGCTAACGAGCAGTACTTC. This encodes CASSVAGQGANEQYF. The V call is TRBV9, the J call TRBJ2-7; 12 nucleotides match TRBD1. Trimming cost V 0 bases and J 5 bases; bases outside gene matches: 3. The CDR3 covers 15 residues. Germline values: CDR1 SGDLS, CDR2 YYNGEE.

This clone was observed a single time. This chain links TRBV19 with TRBJ1-3, with 11 bases that match TRBD1. From germline, CDR1 is LNHDA and CDR2 SQIVND (reference sequence). There are 17 residues in the CDR3. J was trimmed by 0 bases and V by 8 bases; bases with no gene match: 9. The CDR3 coding sequence is TGTGCCAGTTCGGACAGGGGGCACCTTAACTCTGGAAACACCATATATTTT. It specifies CASSDRGHLNSGNTIYF.

The chain carries TRBV7-9 and TRBJ2-2, with 15 bases fitting TRBD2. CDR1 is SEHNR, CDR2 FQNEAQ, per germline (reference sequence). The J segment lost 7 bases and the V segment lost 4 bases, leaving 7 bases of the junction unmatched. This CDR3 comprises 17 residues. The CDR3 sequence: CASSSGLAGGPDGELFF. The CDR3 nucleotides are TGTGCCAGCAGCTCAGGACTAGCGGGAGGGCCGGACGGGGAGCTGTTTTTT.

The genes are TRBV15 and TRBJ2-5; D remains ambiguous. Trimming stripped 1 base from V and 5 bases from J, with 14 bases between. Germline V CDR1 and CDR2: LNHNV, YYDKDF (reference sequence). There are 15 residues in the CDR3. The CDR3 spells CATSRALSLRETQYF. The CDR3, as DNA: TGTGCCACCAGCAGAGCCCTATCCCTACGGGAGACCCAGTACTTC.

The rearrangement joins TRBV6-5 to TRBJ1-1; D is uncertain. Deletions cut 7 bases from V and 4 bases from J, with 13 bases between. Germline values: CDR1 MNHEY, CDR2 SVGAGI. The CDR3 is 13 amino acids. CDR3 DNA sequence: TGTGCCAGCACTCGGTCTTCCCCCACTGAAGCTTTCTTT. This translates into CASTRSSPTEAFF.

The chain has TRBV29-1 and TRBJ2-5, with a tentative D call TRBD1 (5 bases). V lost 5 bases, J lost 5 bases, and 12 bases lay in between. From germline, CDR1 is SQVTM and CDR2 ANQGSEA. This CDR3 has 12 amino acids. The CDR3 loop is CSVTTVRETQYF. As DNA, the CDR3 is TGCAGCGTTACGACAGTCAGGGAGACCCAGTACTTC.

V and J are TRBV19 and TRBJ2-1; possibly TRBD2 for D (5 bases). The germline V gene encodes CDR1 LNHDA and CDR2 SQIVND (reference sequence). The V end lost 7 bases, the J end lost 10 bases, and 29 bases lay between the germline ends. The CDR3 has 17 amino acids. The CDR3 bases are TGTGCCAGTACCCCTGCACGAGGGCAGGTGGACTCAGCCGAGCAGTTCTTC. Its protein is CASTPARGQVDSAEQFF. Combining the CDR3 with reference TRBV19 and TRBJ2-1 gives the whole variable domain DGGITQSPKYLFRKEGQNVTLSCEQNLNHDAMYWYRQDPGQGLRLIYYSQIVNDFQKGDIAEGYSVSREKKESFPLTVTSAQKNPTAFYLCASTPARGQVDSAEQFFGPGTRLTVL.

V gene TRBV9 combines with J gene TRBJ2-7, with 8 bases lining up with TRBD1. Germline CDR1 and CDR2: SGDLS and YYNGEE. This CDR3 contains 15 residues. The V and J ends lost 0 bases and 6 bases, in that order; junction bases with no gene match: 8. The CDR3 reads CASSVEGQGLGEQYF. The CDR3 coding sequence is TGTGCCAGCAGCGTAGAAGGACAGGGTCTGGGCGAGCAGTACTTC.